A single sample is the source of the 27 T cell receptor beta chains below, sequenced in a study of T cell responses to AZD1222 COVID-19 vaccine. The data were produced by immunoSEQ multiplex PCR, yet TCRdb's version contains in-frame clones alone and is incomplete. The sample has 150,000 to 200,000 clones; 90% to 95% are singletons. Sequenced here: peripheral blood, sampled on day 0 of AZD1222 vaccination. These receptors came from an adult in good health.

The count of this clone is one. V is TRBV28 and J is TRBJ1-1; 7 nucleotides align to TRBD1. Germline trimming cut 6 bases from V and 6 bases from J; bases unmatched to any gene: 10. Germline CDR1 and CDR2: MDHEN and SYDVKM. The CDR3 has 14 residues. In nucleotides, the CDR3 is TGTGCCAGCAGCATGACAGGGAGGGCGGCTGAAGCTTTCTTT. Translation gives CASSMTGRAAEAFF.

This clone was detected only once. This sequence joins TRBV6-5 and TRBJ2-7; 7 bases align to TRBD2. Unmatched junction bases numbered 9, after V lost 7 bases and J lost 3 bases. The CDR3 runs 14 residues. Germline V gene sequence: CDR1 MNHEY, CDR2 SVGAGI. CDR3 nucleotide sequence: TGTGCCAGCAAAGGGAGGGGCGTCAGCTACGAGCAGTACTTC. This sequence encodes CASKGRGVSYEQYF.

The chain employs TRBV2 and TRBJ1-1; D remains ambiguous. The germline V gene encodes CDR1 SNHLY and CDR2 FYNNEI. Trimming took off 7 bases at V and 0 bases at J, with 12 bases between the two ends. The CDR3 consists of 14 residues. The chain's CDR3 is CASTFRTVNTEAFF. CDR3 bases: TGTGCCAGCACGTTCCGGACTGTGAACACTGAAGCTTTCTTT.

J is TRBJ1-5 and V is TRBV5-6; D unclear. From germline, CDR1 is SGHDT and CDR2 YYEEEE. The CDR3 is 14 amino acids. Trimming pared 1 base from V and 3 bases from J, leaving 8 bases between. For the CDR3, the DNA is TGTGCCAGCAGCTTGTTGTACACCAATCAGCCCCAGCATTTT. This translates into CASSLLYTNQPQHF.

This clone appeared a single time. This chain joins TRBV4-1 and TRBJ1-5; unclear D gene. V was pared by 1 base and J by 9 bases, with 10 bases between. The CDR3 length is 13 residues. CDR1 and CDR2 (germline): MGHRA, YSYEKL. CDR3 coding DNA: TGCGCCAGCAGCCAAGGCCAGACTCCGCCCCAGCATTTT. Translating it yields CASSQGQTPPQHF.

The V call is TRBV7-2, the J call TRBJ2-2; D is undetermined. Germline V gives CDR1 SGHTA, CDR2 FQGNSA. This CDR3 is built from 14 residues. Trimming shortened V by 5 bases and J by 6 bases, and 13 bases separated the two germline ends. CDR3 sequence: CASSPRRSAGELFF. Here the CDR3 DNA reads TGTGCCAGCAGCCCCCGGCGCAGCGCCGGGGAGCTGTTTTTT. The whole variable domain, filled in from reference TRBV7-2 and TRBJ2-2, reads GAGVSQSPSNKVTEKGKDVELRCDPISGHTALYWYRQSLGQGLEFLIYFQGNSAPDKSGLPSDRFSAERTGGSVSTLTIQRTQQEDSAVYLCASSPRRSAGELFFGEGSRLTVL.

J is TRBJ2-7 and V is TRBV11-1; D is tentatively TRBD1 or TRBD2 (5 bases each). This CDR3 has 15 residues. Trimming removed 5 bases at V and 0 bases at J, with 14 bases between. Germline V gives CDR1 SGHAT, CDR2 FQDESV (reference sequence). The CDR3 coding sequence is TGTGCCAGCAGCACGACCGGGACGGTCTCCTACGAGCAGTACTTC. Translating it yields CASSTTGTVSYEQYF.

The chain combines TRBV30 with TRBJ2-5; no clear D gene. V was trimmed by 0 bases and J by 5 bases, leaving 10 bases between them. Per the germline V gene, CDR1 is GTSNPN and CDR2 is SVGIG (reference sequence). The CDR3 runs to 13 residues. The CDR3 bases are TGTGCCTGGAGTGTAAGAATGGGGGAGACCCAGTACTTC. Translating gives CAWSVRMGETQYF.

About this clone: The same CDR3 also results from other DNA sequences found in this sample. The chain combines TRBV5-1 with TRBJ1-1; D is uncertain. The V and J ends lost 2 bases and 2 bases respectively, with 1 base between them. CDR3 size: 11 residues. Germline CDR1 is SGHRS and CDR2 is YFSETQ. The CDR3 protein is CASSFNTEAFF. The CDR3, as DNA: TGCGCCAGCAGCTTCAACACTGAAGCTTTCTTT.

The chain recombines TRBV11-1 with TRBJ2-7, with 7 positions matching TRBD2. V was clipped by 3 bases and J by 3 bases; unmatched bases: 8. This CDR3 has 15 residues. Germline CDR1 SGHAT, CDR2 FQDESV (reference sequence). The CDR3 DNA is TGTGCCAGCAGCTTGGGGAGGGGACCCTTCTACGAGCAGTACTTC. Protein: CASSLGRGPFYEQYF.

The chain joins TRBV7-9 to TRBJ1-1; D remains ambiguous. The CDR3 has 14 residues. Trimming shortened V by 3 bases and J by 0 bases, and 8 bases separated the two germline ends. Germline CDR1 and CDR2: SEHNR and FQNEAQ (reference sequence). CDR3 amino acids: CASSFRTMNTEAFF. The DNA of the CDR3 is TGTGCCAGCAGCTTCCGTACAATGAACACTGAAGCTTTCTTT.

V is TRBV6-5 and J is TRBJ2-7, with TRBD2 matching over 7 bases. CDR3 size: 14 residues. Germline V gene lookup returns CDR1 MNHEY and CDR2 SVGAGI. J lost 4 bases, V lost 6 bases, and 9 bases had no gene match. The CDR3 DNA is TGTGCCAGCAGGGACACGGGGGGAAGTTACGAGCAGTACTTC. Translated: CASRDTGGSYEQYF.

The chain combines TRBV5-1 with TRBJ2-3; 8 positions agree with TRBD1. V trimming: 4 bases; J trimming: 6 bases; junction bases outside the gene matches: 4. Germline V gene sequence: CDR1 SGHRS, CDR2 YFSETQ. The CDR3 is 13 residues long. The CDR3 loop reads CASSTRTGDTQYF. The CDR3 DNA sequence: TGCGCCAGCAGCACCCGGACAGGGGATACGCAGTATTTT.

Here the CDR3 DNA reads TGCAGCGTATTTAGCGCCGATGGCTACACCTTC. Its protein is CSVFSADGYTF. The chain couples TRBV29-1 to TRBJ1-2; no clear D gene. The CDR3 extends over 11 amino acids. The V gene's germline CDR1 is SQVTM and CDR2 ANQGSEA. V shed 6 bases and J shed 6 bases, with 11 bases lying between them.

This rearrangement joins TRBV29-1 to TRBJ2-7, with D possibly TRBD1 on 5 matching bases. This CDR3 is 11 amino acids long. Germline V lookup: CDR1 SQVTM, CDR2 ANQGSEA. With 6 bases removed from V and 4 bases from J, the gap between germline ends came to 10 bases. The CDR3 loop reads CSVLGPYEQYF. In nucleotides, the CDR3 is TGCAGCGTACTGGGGCCTTACGAGCAGTACTTC.

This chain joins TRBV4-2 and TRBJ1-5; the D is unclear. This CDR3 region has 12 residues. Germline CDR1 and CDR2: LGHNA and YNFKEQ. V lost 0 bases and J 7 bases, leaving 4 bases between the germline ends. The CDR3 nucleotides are TGTGCCAGCAGCCAAGATACCCAGCCCCAGCATTTT. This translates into CASSQDTQPQHF.

CDR3 in DNA: TGTGCCAGCTCACCCTGGGGAGGGCCAAACACCGGGGAGCTGTTTTTT. It translates to CASSPWGGPNTGELFF. This chain links TRBV18 with TRBJ2-2; 7 positions agree with TRBD2. Looked up from germline, CDR1 is KGHSH and CDR2 is LQKENI. The CDR3 covers 16 residues. The V segment lost 3 bases and the J segment 2 bases; nucleotides outside the gene matches: 6.

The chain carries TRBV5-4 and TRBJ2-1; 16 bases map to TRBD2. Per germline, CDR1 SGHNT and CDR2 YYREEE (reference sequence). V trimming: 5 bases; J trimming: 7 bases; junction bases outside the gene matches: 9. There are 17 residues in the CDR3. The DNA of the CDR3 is TGTGCCAGCAGTGGGACTAGCGGGAGGGCTCGCGAAAATGAGCAGTTCTTC. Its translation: CASSGTSGRARENEQFF.

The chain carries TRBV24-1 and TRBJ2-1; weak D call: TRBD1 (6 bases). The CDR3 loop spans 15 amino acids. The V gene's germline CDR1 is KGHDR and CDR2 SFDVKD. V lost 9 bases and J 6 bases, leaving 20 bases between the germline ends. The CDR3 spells CATGGRTDSLNEQFF. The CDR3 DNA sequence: TGTGCCACCGGGGGACGGACGGACAGTCTCAATGAGCAGTTCTTC.

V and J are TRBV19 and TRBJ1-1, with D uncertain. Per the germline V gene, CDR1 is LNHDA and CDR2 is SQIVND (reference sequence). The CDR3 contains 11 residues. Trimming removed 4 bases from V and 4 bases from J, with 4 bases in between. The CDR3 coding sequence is TGTGCCAGTAGTAAGCGCACTGAAGCTTTCTTT. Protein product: CASSKRTEAFF.

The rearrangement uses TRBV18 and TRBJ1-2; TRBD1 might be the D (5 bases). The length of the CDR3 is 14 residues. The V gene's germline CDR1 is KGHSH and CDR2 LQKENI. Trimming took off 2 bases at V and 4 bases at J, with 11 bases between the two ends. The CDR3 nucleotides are TGTGCCAGCTCACCAAAGACAGACTCCTATGGCTACACCTTC. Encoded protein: CASSPKTDSYGYTF.

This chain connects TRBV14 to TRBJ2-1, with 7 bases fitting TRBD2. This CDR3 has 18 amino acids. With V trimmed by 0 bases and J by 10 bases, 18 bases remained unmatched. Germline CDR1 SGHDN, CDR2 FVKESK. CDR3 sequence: CASSQDLPQRDLPPEQFF. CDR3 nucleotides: TGTGCCAGCAGCCAAGATTTGCCCCAGCGGGACCTTCCTCCGGAGCAGTTCTTC.

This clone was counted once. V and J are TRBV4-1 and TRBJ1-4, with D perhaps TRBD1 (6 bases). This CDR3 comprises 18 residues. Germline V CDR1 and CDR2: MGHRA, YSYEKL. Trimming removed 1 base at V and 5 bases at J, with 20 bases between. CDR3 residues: CASSQGTANIRPNEKLFF. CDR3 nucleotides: TGCGCCAGCAGCCAAGGGACAGCGAACATAAGACCAAATGAAAAACTGTTTTTT.

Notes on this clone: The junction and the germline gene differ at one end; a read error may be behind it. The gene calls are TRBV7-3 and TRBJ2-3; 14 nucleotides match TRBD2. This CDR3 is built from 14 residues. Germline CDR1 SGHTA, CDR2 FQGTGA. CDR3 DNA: TGTGCCAGCAGCATCGGGACTAGCGGGAGTATTTTGGATTTT. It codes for CASSIGTSGSILDF.

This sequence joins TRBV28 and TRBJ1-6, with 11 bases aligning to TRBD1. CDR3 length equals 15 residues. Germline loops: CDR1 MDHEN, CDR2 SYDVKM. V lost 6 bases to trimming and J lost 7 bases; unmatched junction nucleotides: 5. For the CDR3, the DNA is TGTGCCAGCAGCCGGACAGGGGGCACAAATTCACCCCTCCACTTT. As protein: CASSRTGGTNSPLHF.

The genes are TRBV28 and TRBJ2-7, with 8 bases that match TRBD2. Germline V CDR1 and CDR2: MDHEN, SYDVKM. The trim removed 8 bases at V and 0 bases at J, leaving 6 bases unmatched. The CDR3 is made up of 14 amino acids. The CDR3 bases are TGTGCCAGCCCGGCGGGGGGAAGCTCCTACGAGCAGTACTTC. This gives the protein CASPAGGSSYEQYF.

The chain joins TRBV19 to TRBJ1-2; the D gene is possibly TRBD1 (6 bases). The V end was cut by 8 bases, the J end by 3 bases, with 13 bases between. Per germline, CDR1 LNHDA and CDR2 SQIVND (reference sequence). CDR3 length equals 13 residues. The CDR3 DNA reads TGTGCCAGTCGGGACACCGGGGACTATGGCTACACCTTC. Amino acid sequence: CASRDTGDYGYTF.